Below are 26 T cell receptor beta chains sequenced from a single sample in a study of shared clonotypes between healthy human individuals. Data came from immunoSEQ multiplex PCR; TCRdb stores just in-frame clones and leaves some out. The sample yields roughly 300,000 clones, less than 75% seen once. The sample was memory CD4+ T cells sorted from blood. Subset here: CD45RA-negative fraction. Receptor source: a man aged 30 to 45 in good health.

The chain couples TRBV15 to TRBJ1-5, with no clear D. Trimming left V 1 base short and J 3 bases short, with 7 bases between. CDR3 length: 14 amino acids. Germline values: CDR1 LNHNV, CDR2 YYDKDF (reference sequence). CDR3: CATSRGRFNQPQHF. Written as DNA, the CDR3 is TGTGCCACCAGCAGAGGACGGTTCAATCAGCCCCAGCATTTT. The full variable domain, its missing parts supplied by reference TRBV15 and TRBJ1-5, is DAMVIQNPRYQVTQFGKPVTLSCSQTLNHNVMYWYQQKSSQAPKLLFHYYDKDFNNEADTPDNFQSRRPNTSFCFLDIRSPGLGDTAMYLCATSRGRFNQPQHFGDGTRLSIL.

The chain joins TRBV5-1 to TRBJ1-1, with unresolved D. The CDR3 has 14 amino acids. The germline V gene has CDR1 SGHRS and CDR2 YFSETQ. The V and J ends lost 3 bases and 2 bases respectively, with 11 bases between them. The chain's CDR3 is CASSSGSSNTEAFF. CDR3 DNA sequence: TGCGCCAGCAGCTCCGGGAGTAGCAACACTGAAGCTTTCTTT.

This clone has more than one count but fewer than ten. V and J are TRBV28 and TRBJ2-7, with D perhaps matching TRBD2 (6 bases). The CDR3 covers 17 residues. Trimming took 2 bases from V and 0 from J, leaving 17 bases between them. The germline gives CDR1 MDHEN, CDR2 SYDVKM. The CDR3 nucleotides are TGTGCCAGCAGTTTAAATAAGTGGGGCGGGAACTCCTACGAGCAGTACTTC. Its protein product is CASSLNKWGGNSYEQYF.

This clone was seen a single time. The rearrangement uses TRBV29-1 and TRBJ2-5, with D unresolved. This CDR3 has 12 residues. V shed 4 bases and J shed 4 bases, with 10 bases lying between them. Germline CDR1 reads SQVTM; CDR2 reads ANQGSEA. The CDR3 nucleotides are TGCAGCGTTGCTATGGTTCGAGAGACCCAGTACTTC. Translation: CSVAMVRETQYF.

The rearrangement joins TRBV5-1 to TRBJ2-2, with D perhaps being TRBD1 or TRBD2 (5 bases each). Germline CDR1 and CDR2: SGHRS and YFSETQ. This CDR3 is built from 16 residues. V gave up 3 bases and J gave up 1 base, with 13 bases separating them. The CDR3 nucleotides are TGCGCCAGCAGCTACGGGGCGGGTGAGAACACCGGGGAGCTGTTTTTT. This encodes CASSYGAGENTGELFF.

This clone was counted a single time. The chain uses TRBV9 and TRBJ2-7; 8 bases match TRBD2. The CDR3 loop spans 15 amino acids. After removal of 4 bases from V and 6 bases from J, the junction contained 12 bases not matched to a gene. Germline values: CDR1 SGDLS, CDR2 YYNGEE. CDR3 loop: CASSPAAGVLSEQYF. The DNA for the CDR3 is TGTGCCAGCAGCCCCGCAGCGGGAGTTTTGAGCGAGCAGTACTTC.

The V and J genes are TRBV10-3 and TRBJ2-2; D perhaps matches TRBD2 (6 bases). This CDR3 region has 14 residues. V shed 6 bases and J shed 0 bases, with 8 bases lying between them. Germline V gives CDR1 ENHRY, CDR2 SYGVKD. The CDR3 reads CAISGGTNTGELFF. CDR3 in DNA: TGTGCCATCAGCGGCGGGACGAACACCGGGGAGCTGTTTTTT.

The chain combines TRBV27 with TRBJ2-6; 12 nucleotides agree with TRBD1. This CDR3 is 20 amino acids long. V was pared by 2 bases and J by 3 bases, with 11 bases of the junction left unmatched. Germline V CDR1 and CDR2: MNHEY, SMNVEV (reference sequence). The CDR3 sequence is CASSLGTGGYPNSGANVLTF. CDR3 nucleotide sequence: TGTGCCAGCAGTTTAGGGACAGGGGGCTACCCAAATAGTGGGGCCAACGTCCTGACTTTC.

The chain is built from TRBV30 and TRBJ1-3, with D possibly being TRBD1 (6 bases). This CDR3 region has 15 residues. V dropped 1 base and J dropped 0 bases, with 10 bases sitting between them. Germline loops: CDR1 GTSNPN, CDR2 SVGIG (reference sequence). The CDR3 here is CAWSARQASGNTIYF. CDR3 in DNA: TGTGCCTGGAGTGCCCGACAGGCCTCTGGAAACACCATATATTTT.

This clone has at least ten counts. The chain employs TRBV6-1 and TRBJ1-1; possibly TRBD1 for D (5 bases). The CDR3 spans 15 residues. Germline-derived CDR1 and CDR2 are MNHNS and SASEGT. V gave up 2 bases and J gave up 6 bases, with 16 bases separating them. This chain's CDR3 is CASSEIAGSFAEAFF. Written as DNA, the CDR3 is TGTGCCAGCAGTGAAATAGCAGGGTCTTTCGCTGAAGCTTTCTTT.

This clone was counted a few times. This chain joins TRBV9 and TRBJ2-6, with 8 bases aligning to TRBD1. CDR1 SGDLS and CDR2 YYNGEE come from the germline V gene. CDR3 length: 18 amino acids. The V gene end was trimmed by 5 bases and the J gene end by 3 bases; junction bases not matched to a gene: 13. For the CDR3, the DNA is TGTGCCAGCAGTGGGGACAGGAGAGATATAAGTGGGGCCAACGTCCTGACTTTC. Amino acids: CASSGDRRDISGANVLTF.

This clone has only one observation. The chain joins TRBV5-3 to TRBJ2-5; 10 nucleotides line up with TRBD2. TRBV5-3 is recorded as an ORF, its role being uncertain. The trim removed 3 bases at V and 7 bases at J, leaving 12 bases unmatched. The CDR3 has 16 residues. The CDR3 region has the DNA TGTGCCAGAAGCTCTAGATCTAGCGGGAGTGGAGGGACCCAGTACTTC. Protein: CARSSRSSGSGGTQYF.

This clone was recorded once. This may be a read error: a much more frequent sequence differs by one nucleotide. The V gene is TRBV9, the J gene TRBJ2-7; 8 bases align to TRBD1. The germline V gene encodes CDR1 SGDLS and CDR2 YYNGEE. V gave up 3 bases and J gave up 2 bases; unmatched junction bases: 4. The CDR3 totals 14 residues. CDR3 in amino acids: CASSAPGQAYEQYF. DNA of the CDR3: TGTGCCAGCAGCGCCCCGGGACAGGCCTACGAGCAGTACTTC.

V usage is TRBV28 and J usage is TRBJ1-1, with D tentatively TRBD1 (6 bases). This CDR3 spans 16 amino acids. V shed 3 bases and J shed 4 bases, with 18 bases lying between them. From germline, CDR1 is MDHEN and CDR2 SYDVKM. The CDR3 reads CASSFSRGGALTEAFF. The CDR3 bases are TGTGCCAGCAGTTTTTCAAGGGGGGGCGCTCTCACTGAAGCTTTCTTT.

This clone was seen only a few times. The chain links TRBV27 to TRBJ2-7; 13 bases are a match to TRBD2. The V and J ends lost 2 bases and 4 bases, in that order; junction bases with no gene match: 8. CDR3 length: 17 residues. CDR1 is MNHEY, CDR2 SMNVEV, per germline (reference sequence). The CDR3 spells CASSLARTSGRVYEQYF. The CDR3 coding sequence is TGTGCCAGCAGTTTAGCCCGAACTAGCGGGAGGGTGTACGAGCAGTACTTC.

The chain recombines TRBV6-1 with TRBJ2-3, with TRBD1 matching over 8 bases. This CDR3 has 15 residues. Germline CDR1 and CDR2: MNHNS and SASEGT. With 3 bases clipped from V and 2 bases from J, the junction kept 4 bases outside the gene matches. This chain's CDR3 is CASSDKDRATDTQYF. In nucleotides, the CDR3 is TGTGCCAGCAGTGATAAGGACAGGGCCACAGATACGCAGTATTTT.

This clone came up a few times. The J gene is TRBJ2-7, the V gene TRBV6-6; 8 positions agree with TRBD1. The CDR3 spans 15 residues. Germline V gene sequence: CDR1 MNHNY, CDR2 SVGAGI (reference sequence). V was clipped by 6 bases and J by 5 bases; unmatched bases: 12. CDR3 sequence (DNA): TGTGCCAGCAGATCTCGCCCGGACAGGGTCCACGAGCAGTACTTC. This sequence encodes CASRSRPDRVHEQYF.

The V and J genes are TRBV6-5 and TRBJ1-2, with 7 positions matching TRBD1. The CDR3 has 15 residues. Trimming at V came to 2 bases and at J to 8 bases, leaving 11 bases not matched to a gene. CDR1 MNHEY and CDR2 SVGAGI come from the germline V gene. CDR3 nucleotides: TGTGCCAGCAGTTACCGCCCGGTAACAGGGGAGGGCTACACCTTC. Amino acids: CASSYRPVTGEGYTF.

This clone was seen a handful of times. The CDR3 DNA reads TGTGCCAGCACGGTTGAGGGTATGGGAAACACCATATATTTT. This sequence encodes CASTVEGMGNTIYF. The chain combines TRBV2 with TRBJ1-3; no reliable D call. Germline V lookup: CDR1 SNHLY, CDR2 FYNNEI. V was cut by 7 bases and J by 4 bases, with 14 bases left in between. The CDR3 covers 14 residues.

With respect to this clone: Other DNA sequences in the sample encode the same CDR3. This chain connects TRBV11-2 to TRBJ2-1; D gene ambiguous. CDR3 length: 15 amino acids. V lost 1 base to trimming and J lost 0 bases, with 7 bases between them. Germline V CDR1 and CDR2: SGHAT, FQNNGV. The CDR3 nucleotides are TGTGCCAGCAGCTTAGGCCGGAGCTCCTACAATGAGCAGTTCTTC. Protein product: CASSLGRSSYNEQFF.

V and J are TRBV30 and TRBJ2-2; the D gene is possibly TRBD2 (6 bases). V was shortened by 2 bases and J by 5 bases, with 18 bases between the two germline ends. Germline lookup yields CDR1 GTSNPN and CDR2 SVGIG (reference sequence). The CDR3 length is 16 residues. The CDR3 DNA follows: TGTGCCTGGAGTAGGGGACTCGGATGGGAGACCGGGGAGCTGTTTTTT. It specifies CAWSRGLGWETGELFF.

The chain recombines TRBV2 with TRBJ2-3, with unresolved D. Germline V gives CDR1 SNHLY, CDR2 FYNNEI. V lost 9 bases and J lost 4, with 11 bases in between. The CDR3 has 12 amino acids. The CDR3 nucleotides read TGTGCCAGTCGACAAGAAGCAGATACGCAGTATTTT. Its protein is CASRQEADTQYF. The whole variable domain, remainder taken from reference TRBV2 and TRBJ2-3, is EPEVTQTPSHQVTQMGQEVILRCVPISNHLYFYWYRQILGQKVEFLVSFYNNEISEKSEIFDDQFSVERPDGSNFTLKIRSTKLEDSAMYFCASRQEADTQYFGPGTRLTVL.

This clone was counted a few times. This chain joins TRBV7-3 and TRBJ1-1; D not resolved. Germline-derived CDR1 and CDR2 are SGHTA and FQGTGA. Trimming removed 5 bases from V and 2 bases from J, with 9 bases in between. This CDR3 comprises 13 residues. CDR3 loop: CASSANRNTEAFF. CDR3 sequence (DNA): TGTGCCAGCAGCGCTAACAGAAACACTGAAGCTTTCTTT.

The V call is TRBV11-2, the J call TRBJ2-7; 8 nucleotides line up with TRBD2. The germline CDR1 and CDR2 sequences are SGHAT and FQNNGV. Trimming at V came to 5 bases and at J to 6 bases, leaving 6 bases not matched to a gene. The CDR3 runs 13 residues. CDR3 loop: CASSPQTSAEQYF. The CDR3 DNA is TGTGCCAGCAGCCCACAGACTAGCGCCGAGCAGTACTTC.

The chain's CDR3 is CASSLSGSNTGELFF. The CDR3 DNA follows: TGCGCCAGCAGCCTGAGCGGGTCAAACACCGGGGAGCTGTTTTTT. The rearrangement joins TRBV5-1 to TRBJ2-2; D may be TRBD2 (6 bases). Trimming removed 4 bases at V and 2 bases at J, with 12 bases between. In germline, CDR1 is SGHRS, CDR2 YFSETQ. The CDR3 consists of 15 residues.

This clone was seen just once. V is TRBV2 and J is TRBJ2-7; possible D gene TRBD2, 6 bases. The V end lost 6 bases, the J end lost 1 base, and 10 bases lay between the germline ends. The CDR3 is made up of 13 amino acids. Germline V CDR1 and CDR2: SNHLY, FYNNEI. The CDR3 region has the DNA TGTGCCAGCAGAGGACTACCGTCCTACGAGCAGTACTTC. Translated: CASRGLPSYEQYF.